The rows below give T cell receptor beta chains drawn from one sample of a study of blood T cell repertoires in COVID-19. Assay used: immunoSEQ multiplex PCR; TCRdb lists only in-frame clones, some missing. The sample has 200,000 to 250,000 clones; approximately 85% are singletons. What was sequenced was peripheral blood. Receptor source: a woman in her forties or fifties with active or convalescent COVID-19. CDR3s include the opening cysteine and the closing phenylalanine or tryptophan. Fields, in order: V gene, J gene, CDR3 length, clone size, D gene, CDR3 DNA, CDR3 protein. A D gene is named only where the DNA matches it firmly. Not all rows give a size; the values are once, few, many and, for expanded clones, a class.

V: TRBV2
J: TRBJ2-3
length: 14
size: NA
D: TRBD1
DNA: TGTGCCAGCAGTGTTGGGACAGGGTCCATGGCGCAGTATTTT
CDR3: CASSVGTGSMAQYF

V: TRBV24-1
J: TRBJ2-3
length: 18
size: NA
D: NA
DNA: TGTGCCACCAGTGGGCCCGTTTTCGGGAAGGCTAGCACAGATACGCAGTATTTT
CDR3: CATSGPVFGKASTDTQYF

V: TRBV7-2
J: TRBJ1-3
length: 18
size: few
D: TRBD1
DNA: TGTGCCAGCAGCTTAACGGGACAGGGGGCTCTTGGAGGAAACACCATATATTTT
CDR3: CASSLTGQGALGGNTIYF

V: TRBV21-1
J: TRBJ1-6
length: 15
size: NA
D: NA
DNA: TGTGCCAGCAGCAAACCCGGACAGTATAATTCACCCCTCCACTTT
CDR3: CASSKPGQYNSPLHF

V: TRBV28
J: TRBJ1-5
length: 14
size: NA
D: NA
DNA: TGTGCCAGCAGTTTGGGGGGTGGGGGGCAGCCCCAGCATTTT
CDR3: CASSLGGGGQPQHF

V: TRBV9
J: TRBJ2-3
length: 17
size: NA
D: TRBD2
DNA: TGTGCCAGCAGCGTTTCCCCGGGGGGGAGGGCCAGAGATACGCAGTATTTT
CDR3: CASSVSPGGRARDTQYF

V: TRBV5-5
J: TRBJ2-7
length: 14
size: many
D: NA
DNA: TGTGCCAGCAGCTTCTCGGGGGACCCCTACGAGCAGTACTTC
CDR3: CASSFSGDPYEQYF

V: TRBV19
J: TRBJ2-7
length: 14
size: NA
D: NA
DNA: TGTGCCAGTAGTATCGGTACGAGCGTTGACGAGCAGTACTTC
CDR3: CASSIGTSVDEQYF

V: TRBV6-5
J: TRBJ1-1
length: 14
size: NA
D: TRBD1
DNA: TGTGCCAGCAGGGACAGGGGGTCTAACACTGAAGCTTTCTTT
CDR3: CASRDRGSNTEAFF

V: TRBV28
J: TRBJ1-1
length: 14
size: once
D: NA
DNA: TGTGCCAGCAGTTTGGTACAGATGAACACTGAAGCTTTCTTT
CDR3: CASSLVQMNTEAFF

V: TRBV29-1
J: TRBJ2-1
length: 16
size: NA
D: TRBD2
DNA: TGCAGCGTGACCGGGAGGGCATTCGTATCCTACAATGAGCAGTTCTTC
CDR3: CSVTGRAFVSYNEQFF

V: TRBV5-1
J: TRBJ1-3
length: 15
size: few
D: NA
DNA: TGCGCCAGCAGCCTCGAGGGCGCCGGGCTAAACACCATATATTTT
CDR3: CASSLEGAGLNTIYF

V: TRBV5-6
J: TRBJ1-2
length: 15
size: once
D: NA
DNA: TGTGCCAGCAGCTTTGAGGCAAGAACTAACTATGGCTACACCTTC
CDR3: CASSFEARTNYGYTF

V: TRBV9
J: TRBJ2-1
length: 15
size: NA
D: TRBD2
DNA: TGTGCCAGCAGCGCCCGGACTAGCGGGGGAAATGAGCAGTTCTTC
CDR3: CASSARTSGGNEQFF

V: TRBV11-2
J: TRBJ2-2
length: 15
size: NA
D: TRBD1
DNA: TGTGCCAGCAGCTTAGGCGCTACAGGGGCCGGGGAGCTGTTTTTT
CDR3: CASSLGATGAGELFF

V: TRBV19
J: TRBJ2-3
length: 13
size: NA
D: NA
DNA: TGTGCCACCATGAACAGGGTAACGGATACGCAGTATTTT
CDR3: CATMNRVTDTQYF

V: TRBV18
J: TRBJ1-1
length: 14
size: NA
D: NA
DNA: TGTGCCAGCTCCGAGGGCCGAGCGACCACTGAAGCTTTCTTT
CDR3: CASSEGRATTEAFF

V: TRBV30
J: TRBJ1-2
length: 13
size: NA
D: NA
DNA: TGTGCCTGGTCAGGCGACGGAGGCTATGGCTACACCTTC
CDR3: CAWSGDGGYGYTF

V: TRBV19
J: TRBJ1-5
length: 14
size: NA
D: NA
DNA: TGTGCCAGTAGCCCCAGAACTGGGAGTCAGCCCCAGCATTTT
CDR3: CASSPRTGSQPQHF

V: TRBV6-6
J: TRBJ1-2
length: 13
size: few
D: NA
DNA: TGTGCCAGCAGTTACGGGCAGGGAGGTGGCTACACCTTC
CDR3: CASSYGQGGGYTF

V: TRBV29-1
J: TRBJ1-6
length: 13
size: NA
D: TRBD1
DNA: TGCAGCGTGCGGACAGGACTGAATTCACCCCTCCACTTT
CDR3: CSVRTGLNSPLHF

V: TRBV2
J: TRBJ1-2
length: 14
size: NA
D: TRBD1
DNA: TGTGCCAGCAGCGAGACAGGGCTAAGCTATGGCTACACCTTC
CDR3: CASSETGLSYGYTF

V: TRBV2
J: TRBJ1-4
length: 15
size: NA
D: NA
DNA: TGTGCCAGCAGCGAGCAGGGTATCACTAATGAAAAACTGTTTTTT
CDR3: CASSEQGITNEKLFF

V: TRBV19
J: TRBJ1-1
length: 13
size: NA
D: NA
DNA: TGTGCCACCCGGGGGGAGCGCGGCACTGAAGCTTTCTTT
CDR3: CATRGERGTEAFF

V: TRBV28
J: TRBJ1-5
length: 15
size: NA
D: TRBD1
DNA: TGTGCCAGCAGCAGGGACAGTATGAGCAATCAGCCCCAGCATTTT
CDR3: CASSRDSMSNQPQHF

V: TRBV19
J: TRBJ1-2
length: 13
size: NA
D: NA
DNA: TGTGCCAGTAGTATATCAGGAGGCTATGGCTACACCTTC
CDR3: CASSISGGYGYTF

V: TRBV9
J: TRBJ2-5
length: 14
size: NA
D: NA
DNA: TGTGCCAGCAGCGTAGACAGTGGCGGGGAGACCCAGTACTTC
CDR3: CASSVDSGGETQYF

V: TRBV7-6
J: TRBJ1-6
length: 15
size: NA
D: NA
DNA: TGTGCCAGCAGTTCCGACAGCTCCTATAATTCACCCCTCCACTTT
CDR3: CASSSDSSYNSPLHF

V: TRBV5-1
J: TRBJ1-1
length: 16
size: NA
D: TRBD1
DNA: TGCGCCAGCAGCTCCAAGACAGGGGAGGGAAACACTGAAGCTTTCTTT
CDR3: CASSSKTGEGNTEAFF

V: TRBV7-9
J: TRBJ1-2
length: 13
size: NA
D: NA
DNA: TGTGCCAGCAGCTTAGCCCGTCCTCGGGGCTACACCTTC
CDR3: CASSLARPRGYTF

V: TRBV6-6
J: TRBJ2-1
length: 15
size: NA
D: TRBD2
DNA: TGTGCCAGCAGTTACTCCGGGGGGACTAACAATGAGCAGTTCTTC
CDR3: CASSYSGGTNNEQFF

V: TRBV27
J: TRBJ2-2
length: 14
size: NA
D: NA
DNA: TGTGCCAGCAGTCCGGACTATTACACCGGGGAGCTGTTTTTT
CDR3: CASSPDYYTGELFF

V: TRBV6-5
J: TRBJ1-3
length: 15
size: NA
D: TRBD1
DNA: TGTGCCAGCAGTAGGGGACAGAACTCTGGAAACACCATATATTTT
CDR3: CASSRGQNSGNTIYF